The 30 T cell receptor beta chains presented below share a single source sample, sequenced in a study of CD8 T cells in Susac syndrome. A quantity of 0.5 to 1 ug RNA underwent reverse transcription using random hexamers. TCRdb analysed the immunoSEQ multiplex PCR reads with MiXCR anew, one entry per CDR3 protein. The data show some 220,000 distinct CDR3 sequences, 95% seen once. Sequenced material: CD4+ T cells from PBMCs. These receptor sequences come from a human donor with multiple sclerosis.

The chain joins TRBV18 to TRBJ2-7; D is perhaps TRBD2 (5 bases). Germline V gene lookup returns CDR1 KGHSH and CDR2 LQKENI. V dropped 3 bases and J dropped 7 bases, with 13 bases sitting between them. The CDR3 sequence is 13 residues long. The CDR3 DNA sequence: TGTGCCAGCTCACCGAGGACTTTGGGGGAGCAGTACTTC. It codes for CASSPRTLGEQYF.

The chain carries TRBV6-6 and TRBJ2-4; TRBD2 aligns across 10 bases. The V and J ends lost 10 bases and 12 bases, in that order; junction bases with no gene match: 15. CDR1 is MNHNY and CDR2 is SVGAGI in the germline V gene (reference sequence). The CDR3 has 14 residues. In nucleotides, the CDR3 is TGTGCCACCCTGCCATCTAGCGGGGGCTTGAGTCAGTACTTC. As protein: CATLPSSGGLSQYF.

The V and J genes are TRBV7-2 and TRBJ1-5; D unresolved. The germline V gene has CDR1 SGHTA and CDR2 FQGNSA. The CDR3 loop spans 14 amino acids. Trimming cost V 0 bases and J 2 bases, with 5 bases left between them. CDR3 nucleotide sequence: TGTGCCAGCAGCTTAGCAGTAGGCAATCAGCCCCAGCATTTT. This sequence encodes CASSLAVGNQPQHF.

Here the CDR3 reads CASSFQLAGGSNEQFF. The CDR3 DNA reads as TGTGCCAGCAGCTTCCAATTAGCGGGAGGGTCTAATGAGCAGTTCTTC. The chain recombines TRBV7-2 with TRBJ2-1; the match to TRBD2 covers 11 bases. J lost 7 bases, V lost 3 bases, and 8 bases had no gene match. This CDR3 contains 16 residues. Germline CDR1 and CDR2: SGHTA and FQGNSA.

The chain employs TRBV15 and TRBJ2-3, with TRBD2 matching 7 bases. The CDR3 consists of 15 residues. Trimming at V came to 8 bases and at J to 3 bases, leaving 11 bases not matched to a gene. CDR1 LNHNV and CDR2 YYDKDF come from the germline V gene (reference sequence). CDR3 sequence reads: CATHSASGLTDTQYF. In nucleotides, the CDR3 is TGTGCCACCCATTCGGCTAGCGGTTTGACAGATACGCAGTATTTT.

The chain couples TRBV4-1 to TRBJ1-6; the match to TRBD1 covers 7 bases. This CDR3 comprises 15 residues. Trimming took 1 base from V and 8 from J; bases not matched to a gene: 5. CDR1 is MGHRA and CDR2 is YSYEKL in the germline V gene. CDR3 loop: CASSQGGGGHSPLHF. The CDR3 DNA follows: TGCGCCAGCAGCCAAGGTGGAGGGGGCCATTCACCCCTCCACTTT.

This clonotype has just a few counts. The V call is TRBV25-1, the J call TRBJ2-7, with D possibly matching TRBD1 (5 bases). Germline values: CDR1 MGHDK, CDR2 SYGVNS. CDR3 size: 11 residues. Trimming removed 3 bases at V and 5 bases at J, with 5 bases between. The CDR3 protein is CASSDRDEQYF. The CDR3, as DNA: TGTGCCAGCAGTGACAGGGACGAGCAGTACTTC.

This chain uses TRBV7-9 with TRBJ2-5; a possible D gene is TRBD2 (6 bases). V was clipped by 5 bases and J by 3 bases, with 16 bases between them. The CDR3 is made up of 15 amino acids. Germline V gene sequence: CDR1 SEHNR, CDR2 FQNEAQ (reference sequence). The CDR3 DNA sequence: TGTGCCAGCAGCCTAATACTAGCTGCCAAAGAGACCCAGTACTTC. Its translation is CASSLILAAKETQYF.

The chain has TRBV9 and TRBJ2-7, with unresolved D. Germline V gives CDR1 SGDLS, CDR2 YYNGEE. The V end was cut by 4 bases, the J end by 3 bases, with 11 bases between. The CDR3 loop spans 13 amino acids. In DNA, the CDR3 is TGTGCCAGCAGCTGCAGGTTTTACTACGAGCAGTACTTC. Its protein product is CASSCRFYYEQYF.

The genes are TRBV25-1 and TRBJ1-1, with D perhaps matching TRBD1 (5 bases). This CDR3 is 13 amino acids long. Trimming stripped 4 bases from V and 4 bases from J, with 10 bases between. Germline V CDR1 and CDR2: MGHDK, SYGVNS. CDR3 bases: TGTGCCAGCAGTGGCAACGGGGCCACTGAAGCTTTCTTT. Residues: CASSGNGATEAFF. The full variable domain, with the rest looked up from reference TRBV25-1 and TRBJ1-1, is EADIYQTPRYLVIGTGKKITLECSQTMGHDKMYWYQQDPGMELHLIHYSYGVNSTEKGDLSSESTVSRIRTEHFPLTLESARPSHTSQYLCASSGNGATEAFFGQGTRLTVV.

This rearrangement joins TRBV28 to TRBJ2-7; the match to TRBD1 covers 9 bases. J lost 6 bases, V lost 10 bases, and 13 bases had no gene match. CDR3 length equals 14 residues. CDR1 and CDR2 (germline): MDHEN, SYDVKM. The CDR3 DNA reads TGTGCCATCCAAGGGACAGGGCCCCTCGGCGAGCAGTACTTC. Translating gives CAIQGTGPLGEQYF.

The chain carries TRBV29-1 and TRBJ2-3; weak D call: TRBD2 (5 bases). The germline gives CDR1 SQVTM, CDR2 ANQGSEA. V lost 4 bases, J lost 2 bases, and 16 bases lay in between. This CDR3 has 15 residues. CDR3 DNA sequence: TGCAGCGTTGGGTGGGCTAGCAAGGCCACAGATACGCAGTATTTT. Translation: CSVGWASKATDTQYF.

The genes are TRBV11-2 and TRBJ1-1; perhaps TRBD1 as D (5 bases). This CDR3 has 12 residues. Germline V CDR1 and CDR2: SGHAT, FQNNGV. V shed 7 bases and J shed 6 bases, with 12 bases lying between them. The CDR3 is CASNRGGAEAFF. CDR3 in DNA: TGTGCCAGCAATCGTGGGGGGGCTGAAGCTTTCTTT. The complete variable domain, with remaining parts taken from reference TRBV11-2 and TRBJ1-1, reads EAGVAQSPRYKIIEKRQSVAFWCNPISGHATLYWYQQILGQGPKLLIQFQNNGVVDDSQLPKDRFSAERLKGVDSTLKIQPAKLEDSAVYLCASNRGGAEAFFGQGTRLTVV.

The V gene is TRBV29-1, the J gene TRBJ2-7; 8 bases fit TRBD1. V was pared by 6 bases and J by 2 bases, with 9 bases of the junction left unmatched. CDR3 length equals 14 residues. CDR1 and CDR2 (germline): SQVTM, ANQGSEA. For the CDR3, the DNA is TGCAGCGTCGGCCCTGGGACAGGCACCTACGAGCAGTACTTC. Protein product: CSVGPGTGTYEQYF.

The J gene is TRBJ2-5, the V gene TRBV28, with no clear D. Germline assignment: CDR1 MDHEN and CDR2 SYDVKM. The CDR3 covers 11 residues. V lost 5 bases to trimming and J lost 5 bases, with 6 bases between them. In nucleotides, the CDR3 is TGTGCCAGCAGTGACGCGGAGACCCAGTACTTC. Translation: CASSDAETQYF.

The rearrangement links TRBV9 to TRBJ2-1; D gene ambiguous. Germline V gives CDR1 SGDLS, CDR2 YYNGEE. CDR3 length equals 12 residues. V was trimmed by 2 bases and J by 3 bases, leaving 3 bases between them. The CDR3 protein is CASSVDYNEQFF. As DNA, the CDR3 is TGTGCCAGCAGCGTCGACTACAATGAGCAGTTCTTC.

This clonotype came up once. The chain has TRBV28 and TRBJ2-1, with 10 bases aligning to TRBD2. The germline CDR1 and CDR2 sequences are MDHEN and SYDVKM. There are 15 residues in the CDR3. V was pared by 4 bases and J by 12 bases, with 12 bases of the junction left unmatched. The CDR3 is CASSSRTSGLWGQFF. DNA for the CDR3: TGTGCCAGCAGTTCCAGGACTAGCGGCCTGTGGGGGCAGTTCTTC.

The CDR3: CAWSVLTSSTDTQYF. The CDR3 DNA follows: TGTGCCTGGAGTGTTCTAACTTCTAGCACAGATACGCAGTATTTT. V gene TRBV30 combines with J gene TRBJ2-3; the D is unclear. The CDR3 is made up of 15 amino acids. Trimming took off 0 bases at V and 0 bases at J, with 10 bases between the two ends. Germline V gene lookup returns CDR1 GTSNPN and CDR2 SVGIG (reference sequence).

V gene TRBV9 combines with J gene TRBJ1-3; D is unresolved. The CDR3 totals 15 residues. Trimming left V 4 bases short and J 0 bases short, with 11 bases between. The germline V gene has CDR1 SGDLS and CDR2 YYNGEE. Here the CDR3 reads CASSSSGLSGNTIYF. CDR3 coding DNA: TGTGCCAGCAGCTCCTCGGGCCTCTCTGGAAACACCATATATTTT.

The CDR3 bases are TGTGCCAGCAGTGATCCCACAGGGCTCGGAAACACCATATATTTT. This gives the protein CASSDPTGLGNTIYF. The genes are TRBV25-1 and TRBJ1-3; D might be TRBD1 (6 bases). Germline values: CDR1 MGHDK, CDR2 SYGVNS. The V end lost 3 bases, the J end lost 4 bases, and 13 bases lay between the germline ends. The CDR3 is 15 amino acids.

The rearrangement joins TRBV7-9 to TRBJ1-2; 11 positions agree with TRBD1. The CDR3 totals 15 residues. In germline, CDR1 is SEHNR, CDR2 FQNEAQ (reference sequence). The junction had 1 base not matched to a gene; V was cut back by 0 bases and J by 4 bases. Here the CDR3 DNA reads TGTGCCAGCAGCTTAGCGGGGACAGGGGGCTATGGCTACACCTTC. Protein sequence: CASSLAGTGGYGYTF.

J is TRBJ1-2 and V is TRBV20-1; D ambiguous. Germline CDR1 is DFQATT and CDR2 is SNEGSKA (reference sequence). The CDR3 is made up of 13 amino acids. V was shortened by 3 bases and J by 6 bases, with 14 bases between the two germline ends. The CDR3 loop reads CSARVRALDGYTF. The CDR3 region has the DNA TGCAGTGCTAGGGTCCGGGCGCTCGATGGCTACACCTTC.

The chain recombines TRBV29-1 with TRBJ1-2; no firm D call. V gave up 5 bases and J gave up 0 bases, with 10 bases separating them. The CDR3 runs to 13 residues. Germline values: CDR1 SQVTM, CDR2 ANQGSEA. CDR3 loop: CSVSGGPNYGYTF. DNA for the CDR3: TGCAGCGTTTCCGGCGGTCCTAACTATGGCTACACCTTC.

The genes are TRBV20-1 and TRBJ2-7; D is unresolved. CDR1 DFQATT and CDR2 SNEGSKA come from the germline V gene (reference sequence). V was pared by 5 bases and J by 3 bases, with 17 bases between. The CDR3 runs 14 residues. The CDR3: CSAALTGIRYEQYF. Written as DNA, the CDR3 is TGCAGTGCTGCCTTGACCGGTATCCGCTACGAGCAGTACTTC.

The chain employs TRBV28 and TRBJ2-7, with TRBD1 as a possible D gene (6 bases). The CDR3 is 19 residues long. Germline V CDR1 and CDR2: MDHEN, SYDVKM. The V end was cut by 5 bases, the J end by 3 bases, with 29 bases between. The CDR3 reads CASSPPLVRTGTRGYEQYF. CDR3 nucleotides: TGTGCCAGCAGTCCCCCGCTGGTTCGAACAGGGACCCGGGGCTACGAGCAGTACTTC.

The chain couples TRBV12-3 or TRBV12-4 to TRBJ2-1; the D is unclear. The V end lost 7 bases, the J end lost 5 bases, and 18 bases lay between the germline ends. The CDR3 loop spans 15 amino acids. For the CDR3, the DNA is TGTGCCAGCACCCCCGTGGGTCGAGGAAACAATGAGCAGTTCTTC. This encodes CASTPVGRGNNEQFF.

The chain has TRBV6-1 and TRBJ2-5; 7 bases agree with TRBD2. The trim removed 6 bases at V and 2 bases at J, leaving 6 bases unmatched. The CDR3 length is 14 residues. Germline values: CDR1 MNHNS, CDR2 SASEGT. DNA of the CDR3: TGTGCCAGCAGCTCGGCGGGAGCACAAGAGACCCAGTACTTC. This sequence encodes CASSSAGAQETQYF.

V and J are TRBV29-1 and TRBJ1-1; no firm D call. The CDR3 runs 13 residues. V shed 2 bases and J shed 0 bases, with 7 bases lying between them. Per the germline V gene, CDR1 is SQVTM and CDR2 is ANQGSEA. The CDR3 nucleotides read TGCAGCGTTGAACTCTTCATGAACACTGAAGCTTTCTTT. Encoded protein: CSVELFMNTEAFF.

The V and J genes are TRBV2 and TRBJ2-4, with D perhaps being TRBD1 or TRBD2 (5 bases each). This CDR3 spans 11 amino acids. V gave up 7 bases and J gave up 16 bases, with 17 bases separating them. CDR1 is SNHLY, CDR2 FYNNEI, per germline. The CDR3 is CASTRDVTFYF. The CDR3 bases are TGTGCCAGCACCCGGGACGTTACCTTCTACTTC.

The chain employs TRBV29-1 and TRBJ2-7; no definite D call. Germline V gives CDR1 SQVTM, CDR2 ANQGSEA. V lost 6 bases and J 0 bases, leaving 6 bases between the germline ends. The CDR3 is made up of 11 amino acids. In DNA form, the CDR3 reads TGCAGCGTGGTAGGCTCCTACGAGCAGTACTTC. This encodes CSVVGSYEQYF.